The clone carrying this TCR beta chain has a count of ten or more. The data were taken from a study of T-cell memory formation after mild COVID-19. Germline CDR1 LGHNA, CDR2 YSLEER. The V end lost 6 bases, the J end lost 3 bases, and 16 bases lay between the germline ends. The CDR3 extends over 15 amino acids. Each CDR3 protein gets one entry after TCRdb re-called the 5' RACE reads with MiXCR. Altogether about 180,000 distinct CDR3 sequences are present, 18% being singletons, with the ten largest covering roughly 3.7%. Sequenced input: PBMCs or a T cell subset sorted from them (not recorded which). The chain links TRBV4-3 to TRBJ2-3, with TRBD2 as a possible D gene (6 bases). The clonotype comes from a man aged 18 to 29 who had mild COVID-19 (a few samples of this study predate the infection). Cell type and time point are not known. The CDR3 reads CASRLGGASTDTQYF. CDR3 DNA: TGCGCCAGCAGACTGGGCGGGGCGAGTACAGATACGCAGTATTTT.